The 27 T cell receptor beta chains below come from one sample, sequenced in a study of T cells in Graves' hyperthyroidism and ophthalmopathy. Amplification of TCR beta CDR3 regions used RNA as the template. An initial round of RT-PCR targeting the TCR CDR3 relied on the HTBI primer set. TCRdb re-derived calls from the multiplex PCR reads in MiXCR, one entry per CDR3 protein. The sample records hundreds of thousands of distinct CDR3 sequences, about 14% being singletons. Sequencing was carried out using blood. The receptors here all came from a woman younger than 35 with Graves' hyperthyroidism.

This clonotype was counted between two and nine times. The chain employs TRBV18 and TRBJ2-1; D is uncertain. The CDR3 has 14 amino acids. V dropped 4 bases and J dropped 9 bases, with 16 bases sitting between them. CDR1 is KGHSH and CDR2 is LQKENI in the germline V gene. CDR3 sequence (DNA): TGTGCCAGCTCACTTTCAACCAGTAGAAGTGAGCAGTTCTTC. Protein product: CASSLSTSRSEQFF. Based on the CDR3 plus reference TRBV18 and TRBJ2-1, the full variable domain is NAGVMQNPRHLVRRRGQEARLRCSPMKGHSHVYWYRQLPEEGLKFMVYLQKENIIDESGMPKERFSAEFPKEGPSILRIQQVVRGDSAAYFCASSLSTSRSEQFFGPGTRLTVL.

This clonotype was counted between two and nine times. The chain is built from TRBV2 and TRBJ2-7; TRBD1 might be the D (6 bases). The CDR3 totals 15 residues. Trimming cost V 4 bases and J 7 bases, with 20 bases left between them. Looked up from germline, CDR1 is SNHLY and CDR2 is FYNNEI. The CDR3 is CASSADSYPPREQYF. CDR3 bases: TGTGCCAGCAGTGCGGACAGCTACCCACCTAGGGAGCAGTACTTC. Full variable domain (outside the CDR3, taken from reference TRBV2 and TRBJ2-7): EPEVTQTPSHQVTQMGQEVILRCVPISNHLYFYWYRQILGQKVEFLVSFYNNEISEKSEIFDDQFSVERPDGSNFTLKIRSTKLEDSAMYFCASSADSYPPREQYFGPGTRLTVT.

The rearrangement uses TRBV5-1 and TRBJ1-2; no clear D gene. V lost 1 base and J 7 bases, leaving 23 bases between the germline ends. CDR1 is SGHRS, CDR2 YFSETQ, per germline. The CDR3 length is 17 residues. The CDR3: CASSLYSSFSLGGGYTF. DNA for the CDR3: TGCGCCAGCAGCTTGTACTCATCATTTTCGTTAGGCGGTGGCTACACCTTC.

This clonotype was counted ten times or more. V usage is TRBV12-3 or TRBV12-4 and J usage is TRBJ1-3; 7 bases agree with TRBD1. The junction had 8 bases not matched to a gene; V was cut back by 6 bases and J by 0 bases. The CDR3 sequence is 16 residues long. The CDR3 region has the DNA TGTGCCAGCAGGGTGGTGGACAGGATCTCTGGAAACACCATATATTTT. Its translation is CASRVVDRISGNTIYF.

At least ten counts were recorded for this clonotype. The DNA for the CDR3 is TGTGCCAGCAGCCCCAGGCTAGCGAGTAACCACAATGAGCAGTTCTTC. Protein sequence: CASSPRLASNHNEQFF. The V gene is TRBV11-2, the J gene TRBJ2-1, with D possibly TRBD2 on 6 matching bases. The CDR3 length is 16 residues. V lost 5 bases and J 5 bases, leaving 19 bases between the germline ends. Germline-derived CDR1 and CDR2 are SGHAT and FQNNGV.

This clonotype was recorded only once. This chain links TRBV5-5 with TRBJ2-5, with TRBD1 matching over 9 bases. Germline V gene sequence: CDR1 SGHKS, CDR2 YYEKEE (reference sequence). Trimming cost V 3 bases and J 3 bases; bases outside gene matches: 6. The CDR3 totals 15 residues. CDR3 region: CASSWTGVSEETQYF. In DNA form, the CDR3 reads TGTGCCAGCAGCTGGACAGGGGTTAGTGAAGAGACCCAGTACTTC.

This clonotype came up many times. The V call is TRBV5-1, the J call TRBJ2-7; unclear D gene. Trimming pared 3 bases from V and 6 bases from J, leaving 10 bases between. The CDR3 has 12 residues. The germline V gene has CDR1 SGHRS and CDR2 YFSETQ. CDR3 protein: CASSSPLGEQYF. The CDR3 DNA sequence: TGCGCCAGCAGCTCCCCTCTCGGCGAGCAGTACTTC.

This clonotype was detected many times. The chain is built from TRBV20-1 and TRBJ1-1, with D possibly TRBD1 on 5 matching bases. The germline gives CDR1 DFQATT, CDR2 SNEGSKA (reference sequence). The CDR3 covers 14 residues. Trimming pared 3 bases from V and 1 base from J, leaving 12 bases between. CDR3 DNA: TGCAGTGCTAGTAGACAGACGAAGAACACTGAAGCTTTCTTT. Encoded protein: CSASRQTKNTEAFF.

This clonotype was counted ten times or more. The chain carries TRBV4-1 and TRBJ2-1; no clear D. V was shortened by 2 bases and J by 9 bases, with 8 bases between the two germline ends. The CDR3 is made up of 12 amino acids. The germline gives CDR1 MGHRA, CDR2 YSYEKL. The DNA for the CDR3 is TGCGCCAGCAGCCAAATCACCCGTGAGCAGTTCTTC. It encodes CASSQITREQFF.

This clonotype was recorded at least ten times. The V call is TRBV12-3 or TRBV12-4, the J call TRBJ2-7, with 10 positions matching TRBD2. This CDR3 is built from 14 residues. V lost 7 bases to trimming and J lost 3 bases; unmatched junction nucleotides: 6. CDR3 nucleotide sequence: TGTGCCAGCAAAGACTCTAGCGGGAGCTACGAGCAGTACTTC. Translation gives CASKDSSGSYEQYF.

This clonotype occurred many times. V and J are TRBV12-3 or TRBV12-4 and TRBJ1-1; D remains unclear. V lost 2 bases and J lost 10, with 11 bases in between. This CDR3 is 12 amino acids long. The CDR3 protein is CASSLPGIGAFF. CDR3 nucleotide sequence: TGTGCCAGCAGTTTACCAGGCATCGGAGCTTTCTTT.

This clonotype turned up a few times. This rearrangement joins TRBV20-1 to TRBJ2-2; D not resolved. This CDR3 has 12 amino acids. Looked up from germline, CDR1 is DFQATT and CDR2 is SNEGSKA (reference sequence). V was shortened by 3 bases and J by 2 bases, with 4 bases between the two germline ends. CDR3: CSASDNTGELFF. In DNA, the CDR3 is TGCAGTGCTAGTGACAACACCGGGGAGCTGTTTTTT.

The chain employs TRBV18 and TRBJ2-2; 12 bases agree with TRBD1. This CDR3 has 15 amino acids. The V and J ends lost 3 bases and 7 bases, in that order; junction bases with no gene match: 3. The germline CDR1 and CDR2 sequences are KGHSH and LQKENI. CDR3 in amino acids: CASSPGQGAIGELFF. CDR3 coding DNA: TGTGCCAGCTCACCGGGACAGGGGGCGATCGGGGAGCTGTTTTTT. The full variable domain, completed using reference TRBV18 and TRBJ2-2, is NAGVMQNPRHLVRRRGQEARLRCSPMKGHSHVYWYRQLPEEGLKFMVYLQKENIIDESGMPKERFSAEFPKEGPSILRIQQVVRGDSAAYFCASSPGQGAIGELFFGEGSRLTVL.

This clonotype was counted ten times or more. The gene calls are TRBV11-3 and TRBJ2-7; tentative D call: TRBD2 (5 bases). The CDR3 totals 14 residues. Trimming took 1 base from V and 3 from J, leaving 10 bases between them. Germline CDR1 reads SGHNT; CDR2 reads YENEEA. CDR3 DNA sequence: TGTGCCAGCAGCTTAGCCGGACGGGACTACGAGCAGTACTTC. It encodes CASSLAGRDYEQYF.

This clonotype was recorded a few times. The chain uses TRBV12-3 or TRBV12-4 and TRBJ2-1; D unclear. The CDR3 length is 15 residues. V lost 2 bases to trimming and J lost 3 bases, with 11 bases between them. The CDR3 sequence is CASSLRATYYNEQFF. The DNA of the CDR3 is TGTGCCAGCAGTTTAAGGGCTACCTACTACAATGAGCAGTTCTTC.

This chain's CDR3 is CATGGPLFYEQYF. The CDR3 region has the DNA TGTGCTACCGGGGGGCCGCTCTTCTACGAGCAGTACTTC. The chain links TRBV24-1 to TRBJ2-7; D is possibly TRBD2 (7 bases). This CDR3 spans 13 amino acids. Germline values: CDR1 KGHDR, CDR2 SFDVKD.

CDR3: CASSDFVWGEEEAFF. CDR3 DNA: TGTGCCAGCAGTGATTTTGTGTGGGGAGAGGAGGAAGCTTTCTTT. The chain uses TRBV2 and TRBJ1-1; D remains unclear. The CDR3 is made up of 15 amino acids. Germline V CDR1 and CDR2: SNHLY, FYNNEI. Between the trimmed V and J ends, which lost 3 bases and 8 bases, there was a span of 19 bases.

The chain joins TRBV27 to TRBJ1-5; maybe TRBD1 (6 bases). Trimming cost V 2 bases and J 7 bases, with 9 bases left between them. Germline-derived CDR1 and CDR2 are MNHEY and SMNVEV (reference sequence). The CDR3 is made up of 13 amino acids. This CDR3 reads CASSLRGGQPQHF. In nucleotides, the CDR3 is TGTGCCAGCAGTTTAAGGGGGGGACAGCCCCAGCATTTT.

The chain's CDR3 is CASSKPTSGKTYEQYF. CDR3 nucleotide sequence: TGTGCCAGCAGTAAACCGACTAGCGGAAAAACCTACGAGCAGTACTTC. V is TRBV6-2 or TRBV6-3 and J is TRBJ2-7; 9 bases agree with TRBD2. This CDR3 has 16 amino acids. Germline CDR1 is MNHEY and CDR2 is SVGEGT. Unmatched junction bases numbered 10, after V lost 5 bases and J lost 2 bases.

This clonotype was seen repeatedly, ten times or more. The CDR3 nucleotides are TGTGCCAGCAGCTCCGGAGCGGGAGTTGGGGCCAACGTCCTGACTTTC. Translation gives CASSSGAGVGANVLTF. J is TRBJ2-6 and V is TRBV7-3; 8 nucleotides align to TRBD2. The V gene's germline CDR1 is SGHTA and CDR2 FQGTGA. CDR3 length: 16 amino acids. The V gene end was trimmed by 4 bases and the J gene end by 3 bases; junction bases not matched to a gene: 5. Full variable domain (outside the CDR3, taken from reference TRBV7-3 and TRBJ2-6): GAGVSQTPSNKVTEKGKYVELRCDPISGHTALYWYRQSLGQGPEFLIYFQGTGAADDSGLPNDRFFAVRPEGSVSTLKIQRTERGDSAVYLCASSSGAGVGANVLTFGAGSRLTVL.

This clonotype was seen ten or more times. The gene calls are TRBV2 and TRBJ1-2; D is ambiguous. The V and J ends lost 3 bases and 9 bases respectively, with 17 bases between them. CDR3 length equals 14 residues. Germline V gene lookup returns CDR1 SNHLY and CDR2 FYNNEI. DNA for the CDR3: TGTGCCAGCAGTGATGAGGGCGAGGAACCTAGCTACACCTTC. This codes for CASSDEGEEPSYTF. Supplemented by reference TRBV2 and TRBJ1-2, the full variable domain reads EPEVTQTPSHQVTQMGQEVILRCVPISNHLYFYWYRQILGQKVEFLVSFYNNEISEKSEIFDDQFSVERPDGSNFTLKIRSTKLEDSAMYFCASSDEGEEPSYTFGSGTRLTVV.

This clonotype came up many times. The chain is built from TRBV5-8 and TRBJ2-4; a weak D match, TRBD1 (6 bases). Germline V gene lookup returns CDR1 SGHTS and CDR2 YDEGEE. This CDR3 has 16 residues. V was trimmed by 5 bases and J by 0 bases, leaving 15 bases between them. This CDR3 reads CASSFIPGVAKNIQYF. CDR3 sequence (DNA): TGTGCCAGCAGTTTTATCCCAGGGGTAGCCAAAAACATTCAGTACTTC.

This clonotype has ten or more counts. The chain recombines TRBV11-2 with TRBJ2-1; a weak D match, TRBD1 (6 bases). The length of the CDR3 is 13 residues. The germline CDR1 and CDR2 sequences are SGHAT and FQNNGV. V lost 5 bases and J 10 bases, leaving 15 bases between the germline ends. The CDR3 coding sequence is TGTGCCAGCAGCATCTCCGACAGGACGGAGCAGTTCTTC. It yields the protein CASSISDRTEQFF.

This clonotype was seen many times. The chain combines TRBV2 with TRBJ2-1; D possibly corresponds to TRBD2 (5 bases). The CDR3 has 14 amino acids. The V and J ends lost 2 bases and 4 bases respectively, with 9 bases between them. The germline gives CDR1 SNHLY, CDR2 FYNNEI. Written as DNA, the CDR3 is TGTGCCAGCAGTGAAAACCCGGGATACAATGAGCAGTTCTTC. Its translation is CASSENPGYNEQFF. Full variable domain (outside the CDR3, taken from reference TRBV2 and TRBJ2-1): EPEVTQTPSHQVTQMGQEVILRCVPISNHLYFYWYRQILGQKVEFLVSFYNNEISEKSEIFDDQFSVERPDGSNFTLKIRSTKLEDSAMYFCASSENPGYNEQFFGPGTRLTVL.

This clonotype appeared many times. This sequence joins TRBV20-1 and TRBJ2-1; TRBD2 matches 8 bases. The germline CDR1 and CDR2 sequences are DFQATT and SNEGSKA (reference sequence). This CDR3 has 15 amino acids. V was clipped by 3 bases and J by 8 bases; unmatched bases: 12. As DNA, the CDR3 is TGCAGTGCTAGTATGGGGACTAGATCTTCCTATGAGCAGTTCTTC. Translation: CSASMGTRSSYEQFF.

At least ten counts were recorded for this clonotype. The chain carries TRBV15 and TRBJ2-3, with 9 bases identical to TRBD2. This CDR3 contains 17 residues. V lost 5 bases, J lost 5 bases, and 14 bases stayed unmatched. Germline V gene data show CDR1 as LNHNV and CDR2 as YYDKDF (reference sequence). CDR3 region: CATSVTRTSVGGDTQYF. CDR3 in DNA: TGTGCCACCAGCGTTACGAGGACTAGCGTCGGCGGAGATACGCAGTATTTT.

The rearrangement links TRBV27 to TRBJ1-1, with D unclear. From germline, CDR1 is MNHEY and CDR2 SMNVEV (reference sequence). The CDR3 runs to 15 residues. Trimming took 5 bases from V and 1 from J, leaving 14 bases between them. The CDR3 loop is CASSALGLRNTEAFF. The CDR3, as DNA: TGTGCCAGCAGTGCCCTCGGATTGCGGAACACTGAAGCTTTCTTT.